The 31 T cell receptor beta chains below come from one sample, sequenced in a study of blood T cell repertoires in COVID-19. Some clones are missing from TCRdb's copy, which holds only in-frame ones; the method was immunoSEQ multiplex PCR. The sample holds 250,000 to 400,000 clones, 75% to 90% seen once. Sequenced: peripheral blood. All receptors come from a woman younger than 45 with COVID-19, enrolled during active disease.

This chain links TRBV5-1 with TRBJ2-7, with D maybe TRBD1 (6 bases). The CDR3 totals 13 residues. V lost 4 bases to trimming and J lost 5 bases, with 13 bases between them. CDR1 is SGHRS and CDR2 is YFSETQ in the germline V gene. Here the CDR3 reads CASSLQGRHEQYF. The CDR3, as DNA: TGCGCCAGCAGCCTCCAGGGGCGGCACGAGCAGTACTTC.

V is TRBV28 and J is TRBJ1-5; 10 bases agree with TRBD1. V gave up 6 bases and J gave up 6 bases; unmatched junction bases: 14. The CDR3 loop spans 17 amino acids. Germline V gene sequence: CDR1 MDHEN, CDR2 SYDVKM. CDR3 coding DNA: TGTGCCAGCAGCTTGACAGGGGGCATCGGTTCGGGTCAGCCCCAGCATTTT. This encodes CASSLTGGIGSGQPQHF.

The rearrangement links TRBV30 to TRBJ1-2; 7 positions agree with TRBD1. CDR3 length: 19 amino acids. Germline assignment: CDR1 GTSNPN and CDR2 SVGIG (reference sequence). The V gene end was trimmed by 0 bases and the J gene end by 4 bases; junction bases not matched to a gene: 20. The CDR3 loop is CAWSVQRGTVTTKAYGYTF. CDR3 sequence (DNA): TGTGCCTGGAGTGTACAAAGGGGGACAGTGACTACCAAAGCCTATGGCTACACCTTC.

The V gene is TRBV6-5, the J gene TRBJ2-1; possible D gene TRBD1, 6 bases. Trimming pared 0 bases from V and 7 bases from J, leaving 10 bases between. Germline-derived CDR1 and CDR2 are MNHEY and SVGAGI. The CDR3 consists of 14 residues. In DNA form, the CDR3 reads TGTGCCAGCAGTTACTCCGCAGGGGCGAATGAGCAGTTCTTC. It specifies CASSYSAGANEQFF.

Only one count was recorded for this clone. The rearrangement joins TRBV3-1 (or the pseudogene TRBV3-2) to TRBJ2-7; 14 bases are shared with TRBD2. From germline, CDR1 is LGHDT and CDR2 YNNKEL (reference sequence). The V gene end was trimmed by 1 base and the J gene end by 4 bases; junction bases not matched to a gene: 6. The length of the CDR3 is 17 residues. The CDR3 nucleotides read TGTGCCAGCAGCCAAGGTTTACGACTAGCGGGAGGGTACGAGCAGTACTTC. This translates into CASSQGLRLAGGYEQYF.

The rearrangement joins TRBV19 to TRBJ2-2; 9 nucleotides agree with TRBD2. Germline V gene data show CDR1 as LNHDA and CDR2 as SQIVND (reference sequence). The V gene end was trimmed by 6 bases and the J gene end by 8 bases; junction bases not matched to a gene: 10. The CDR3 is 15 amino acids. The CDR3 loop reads CASRVVAGGQGELFF. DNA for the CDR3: TGTGCCAGTAGAGTCGTGGCGGGAGGGCAAGGGGAGCTGTTTTTT.

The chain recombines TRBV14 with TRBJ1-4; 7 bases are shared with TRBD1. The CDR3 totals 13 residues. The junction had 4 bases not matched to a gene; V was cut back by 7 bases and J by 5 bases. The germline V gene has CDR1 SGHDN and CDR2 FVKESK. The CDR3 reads CASTGTANEKLFF. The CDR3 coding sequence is TGTGCCAGCACGGGGACAGCGAATGAAAAACTGTTTTTT.

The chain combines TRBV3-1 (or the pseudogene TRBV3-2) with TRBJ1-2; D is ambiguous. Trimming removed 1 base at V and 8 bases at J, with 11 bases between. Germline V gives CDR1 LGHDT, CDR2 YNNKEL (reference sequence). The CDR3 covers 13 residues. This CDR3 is CASSQVSAGGYTF. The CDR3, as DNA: TGTGCCAGCAGCCAAGTGTCGGCAGGAGGCTACACCTTC.

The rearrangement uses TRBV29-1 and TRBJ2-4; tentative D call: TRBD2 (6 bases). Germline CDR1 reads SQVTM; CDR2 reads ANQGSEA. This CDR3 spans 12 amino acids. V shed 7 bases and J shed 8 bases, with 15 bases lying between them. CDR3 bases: TGCAGCGCCAACACGTGGGGGGACATTCAGTACTTC. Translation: CSANTWGDIQYF.

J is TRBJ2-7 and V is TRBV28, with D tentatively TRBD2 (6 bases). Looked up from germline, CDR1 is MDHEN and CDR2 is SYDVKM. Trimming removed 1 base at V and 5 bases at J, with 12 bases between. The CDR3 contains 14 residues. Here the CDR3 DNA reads TGTGCCAGCAGTTTATTCACGGGAGCCCACGAGCAGTACTTC. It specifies CASSLFTGAHEQYF.

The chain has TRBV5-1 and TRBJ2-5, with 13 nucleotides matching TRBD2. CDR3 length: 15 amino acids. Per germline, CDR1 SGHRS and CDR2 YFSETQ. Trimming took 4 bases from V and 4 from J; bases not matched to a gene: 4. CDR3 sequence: CASSLGLAGRETQYF. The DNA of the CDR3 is TGCGCCAGCAGCCTGGGACTAGCGGGACGAGAGACCCAGTACTTC.

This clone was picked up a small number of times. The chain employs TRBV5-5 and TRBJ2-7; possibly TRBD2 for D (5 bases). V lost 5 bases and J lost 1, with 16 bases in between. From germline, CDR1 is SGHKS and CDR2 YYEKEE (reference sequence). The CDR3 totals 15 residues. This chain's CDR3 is CASRHRGSASYEQYF. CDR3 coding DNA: TGTGCCAGCAGGCACCGGGGTAGCGCTTCCTACGAGCAGTACTTC.

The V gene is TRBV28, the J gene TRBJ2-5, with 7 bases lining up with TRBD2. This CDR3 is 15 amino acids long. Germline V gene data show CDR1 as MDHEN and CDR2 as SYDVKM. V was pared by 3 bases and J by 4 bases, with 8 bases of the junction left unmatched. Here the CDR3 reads CASSFGLAEPETQYF. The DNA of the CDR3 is TGTGCCAGCAGTTTCGGGCTAGCGGAACCAGAGACCCAGTACTTC.

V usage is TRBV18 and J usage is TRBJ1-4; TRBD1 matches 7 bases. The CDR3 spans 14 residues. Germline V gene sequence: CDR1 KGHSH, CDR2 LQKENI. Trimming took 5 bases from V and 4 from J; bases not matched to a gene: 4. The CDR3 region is CASSEGTDNEKLFF. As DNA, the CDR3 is TGTGCCAGCTCAGAAGGGACAGATAATGAAAAACTGTTTTTT.

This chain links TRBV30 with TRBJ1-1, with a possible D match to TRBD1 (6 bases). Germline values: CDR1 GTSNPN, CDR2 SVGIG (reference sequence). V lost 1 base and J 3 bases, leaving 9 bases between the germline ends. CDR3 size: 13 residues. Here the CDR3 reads CAWSDYRDTEAFF. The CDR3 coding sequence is TGTGCCTGGAGTGATTACAGGGACACTGAAGCTTTCTTT.

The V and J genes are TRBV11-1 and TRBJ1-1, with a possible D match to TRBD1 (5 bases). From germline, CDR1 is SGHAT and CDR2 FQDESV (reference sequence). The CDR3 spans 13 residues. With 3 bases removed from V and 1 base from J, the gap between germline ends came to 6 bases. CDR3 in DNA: TGTGCCAGCAGCTTCGGACAGAACACTGAAGCTTTCTTT. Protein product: CASSFGQNTEAFF.

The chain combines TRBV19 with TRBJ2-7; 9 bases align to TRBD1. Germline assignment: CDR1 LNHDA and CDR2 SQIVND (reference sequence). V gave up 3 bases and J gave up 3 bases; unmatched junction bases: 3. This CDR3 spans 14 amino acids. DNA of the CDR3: TGTGCCAGTAGTATTCCGGACAGGGGCTACGAGCAGTACTTC. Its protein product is CASSIPDRGYEQYF. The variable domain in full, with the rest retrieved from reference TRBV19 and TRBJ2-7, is DGGITQSPKYLFRKEGQNVTLSCEQNLNHDAMYWYRQDPGQGLRLIYYSQIVNDFQKGDIAEGYSVSREKKESFPLTVTSAQKNPTAFYLCASSIPDRGYEQYFGPGTRLTVT.

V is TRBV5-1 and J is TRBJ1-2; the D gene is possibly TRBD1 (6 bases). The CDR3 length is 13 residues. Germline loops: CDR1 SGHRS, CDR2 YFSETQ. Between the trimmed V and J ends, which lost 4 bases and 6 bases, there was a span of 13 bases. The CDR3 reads CASSATQGNGYTF. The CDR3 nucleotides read TGCGCCAGCAGCGCAACACAGGGAAATGGCTACACCTTC.

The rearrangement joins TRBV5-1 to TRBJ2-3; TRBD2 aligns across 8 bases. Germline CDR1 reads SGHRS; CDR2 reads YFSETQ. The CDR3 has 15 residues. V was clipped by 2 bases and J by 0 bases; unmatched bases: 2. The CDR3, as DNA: TGCGCCAGCAGCTTTAGCGGGGTTAGCACAGATACGCAGTATTTT. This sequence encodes CASSFSGVSTDTQYF.

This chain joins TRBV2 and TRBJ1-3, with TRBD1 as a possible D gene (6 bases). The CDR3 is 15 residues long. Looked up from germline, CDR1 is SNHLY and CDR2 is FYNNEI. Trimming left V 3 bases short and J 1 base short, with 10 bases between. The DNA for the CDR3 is TGTGCCAGCAGTGACCAGGGGATGTCTGGAAACACCATATATTTT. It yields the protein CASSDQGMSGNTIYF.

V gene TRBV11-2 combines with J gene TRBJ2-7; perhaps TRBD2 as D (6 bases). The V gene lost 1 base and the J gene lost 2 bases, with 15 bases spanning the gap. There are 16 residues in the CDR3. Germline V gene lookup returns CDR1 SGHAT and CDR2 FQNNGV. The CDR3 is CASSLGIAEGTYEQYF. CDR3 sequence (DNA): TGTGCCAGCAGCTTAGGGATAGCGGAGGGGACCTACGAGCAGTACTTC.

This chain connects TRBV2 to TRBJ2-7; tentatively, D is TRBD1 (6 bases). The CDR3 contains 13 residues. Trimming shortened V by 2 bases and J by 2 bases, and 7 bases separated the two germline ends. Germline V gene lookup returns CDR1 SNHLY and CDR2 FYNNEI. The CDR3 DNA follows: TGTGCCAGCAGTGAAAACAGGGCCTACGAGCAGTACTTC. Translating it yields CASSENRAYEQYF.

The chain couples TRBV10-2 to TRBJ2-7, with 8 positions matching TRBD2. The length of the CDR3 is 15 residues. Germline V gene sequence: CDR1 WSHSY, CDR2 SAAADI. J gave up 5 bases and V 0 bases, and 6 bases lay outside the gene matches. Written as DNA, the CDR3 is TGCGCCAGCAGTGAGTCTCAGGCGGGAGGCCACGAGCAGTACTTC. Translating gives CASSESQAGGHEQYF.

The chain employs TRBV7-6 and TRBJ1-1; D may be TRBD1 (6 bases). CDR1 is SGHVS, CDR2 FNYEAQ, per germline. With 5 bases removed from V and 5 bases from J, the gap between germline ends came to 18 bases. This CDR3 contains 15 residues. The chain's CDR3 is CASSQMGGADTEAFF. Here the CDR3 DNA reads TGTGCCAGCAGCCAAATGGGGGGGGCAGATACTGAAGCTTTCTTT.

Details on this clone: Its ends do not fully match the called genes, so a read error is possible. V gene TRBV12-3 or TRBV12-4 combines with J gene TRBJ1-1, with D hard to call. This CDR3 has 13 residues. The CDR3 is CASSPGPALRELF. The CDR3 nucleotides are TGTGCCAGCAGCCCTGGACCGGCTTTGAGGGAACTCTTT.

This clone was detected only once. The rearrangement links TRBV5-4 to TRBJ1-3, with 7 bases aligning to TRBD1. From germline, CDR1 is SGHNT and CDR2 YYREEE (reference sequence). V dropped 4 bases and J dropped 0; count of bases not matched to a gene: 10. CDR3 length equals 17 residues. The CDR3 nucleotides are TGTGCCAGCAGCCCCTCTCCGACAGGGAGCTCTGGAAACACCATATATTTT. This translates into CASSPSPTGSSGNTIYF.

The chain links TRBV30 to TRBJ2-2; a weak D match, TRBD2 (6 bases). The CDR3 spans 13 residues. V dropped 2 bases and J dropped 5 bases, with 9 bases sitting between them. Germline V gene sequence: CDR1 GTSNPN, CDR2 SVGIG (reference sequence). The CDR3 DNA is TGTGCCTGGAGTTTCAGCGGGACCGGGGAGCTGTTTTTT. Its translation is CAWSFSGTGELFF.

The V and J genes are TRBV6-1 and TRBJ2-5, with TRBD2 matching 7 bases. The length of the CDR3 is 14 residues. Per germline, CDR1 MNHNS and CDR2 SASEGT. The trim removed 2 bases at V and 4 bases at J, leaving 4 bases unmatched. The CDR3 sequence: CASSENSGRETQYF. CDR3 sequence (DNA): TGTGCCAGCAGTGAAAATAGCGGGCGAGAGACCCAGTACTTC.

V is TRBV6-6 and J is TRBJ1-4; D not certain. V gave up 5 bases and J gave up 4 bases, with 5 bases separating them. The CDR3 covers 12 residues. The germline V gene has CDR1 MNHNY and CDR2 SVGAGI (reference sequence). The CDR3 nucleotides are TGTGCCAGCAGTCTACATAATGAAAAACTGTTTTTT. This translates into CASSLHNEKLFF.

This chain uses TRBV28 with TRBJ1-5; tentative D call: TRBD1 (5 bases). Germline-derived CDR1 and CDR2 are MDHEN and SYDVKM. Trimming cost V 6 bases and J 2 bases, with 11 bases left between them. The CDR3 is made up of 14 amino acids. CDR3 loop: CASSEGGGNQPQHF. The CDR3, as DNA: TGTGCCAGCAGCGAGGGAGGGGGCAATCAGCCCCAGCATTTT.

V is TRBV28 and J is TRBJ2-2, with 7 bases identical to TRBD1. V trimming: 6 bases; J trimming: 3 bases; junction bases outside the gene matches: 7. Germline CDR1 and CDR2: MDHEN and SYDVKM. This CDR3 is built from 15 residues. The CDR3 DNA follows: TGTGCCAGCAGCGAATACAGGGGCCACACCGGGGAGCTGTTTTTT. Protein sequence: CASSEYRGHTGELFF.